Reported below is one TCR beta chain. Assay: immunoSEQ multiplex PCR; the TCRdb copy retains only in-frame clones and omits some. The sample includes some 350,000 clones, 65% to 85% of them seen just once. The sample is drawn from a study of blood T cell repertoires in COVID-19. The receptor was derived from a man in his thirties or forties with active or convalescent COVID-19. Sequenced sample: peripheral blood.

The CDR3 DNA is TGTGCCAGCAGTTACGGCGGGGGGGCGTACAATGAGCAGTTCTTC. It is translated as CASSYGGGAYNEQFF. The J gene is TRBJ2-1, the V gene TRBV6-5; TRBD2 matches at 9 bases. The CDR3 is made up of 15 amino acids. Germline CDR1 MNHEY, CDR2 SVGAGI. Trimming removed 2 bases from V and 4 bases from J; junction bases left unmatched: 3.